A single sample gave rise to the 7 T cell receptor beta chains below, sequenced in a study of T cell repertoires in cytomegalovirus infection. A single record per CDR3 protein comes from TCRdb applying MiXCR to the reads. The sample records hundreds of thousands of distinct CDR3 sequences, around 11% being singletons. Input material: PBMCs. The receptor source for this set is a human donor in good health (CMV status not recorded). Some clones in this sample may be carry-over from other donors' samples.

This clonotype was counted many times. The chain couples TRBV19 to TRBJ2-1, with 10 bases identical to TRBD2. After removal of 5 bases from V and 8 bases from J, the junction contained 9 bases not matched to a gene. CDR3 length: 15 amino acids. Germline CDR1 is LNHDA and CDR2 is SQIVND (reference sequence). The CDR3 protein is CASSPSSGSLDEQFF. The CDR3 DNA sequence: TGTGCCAGTAGTCCTTCTAGCGGGAGTTTGGATGAGCAGTTCTTC.

The rearrangement links TRBV11-2 to TRBJ1-3; D perhaps matches TRBD1 (6 bases). The CDR3 runs to 14 residues. Germline values: CDR1 SGHAT, CDR2 FQNNGV. The ends were cut back, 5 bases at V and 2 bases at J, with 10 bases in the middle. CDR3 residues: CASSRTEAGNTIYF. The CDR3 DNA reads TGTGCCAGCAGCCGGACAGAAGCTGGAAACACCATATATTTT.

The rearrangement joins TRBV4-2 to TRBJ2-7; 9 bases match TRBD1. V lost 2 bases and J lost 0; bases outside the gene matches: 5. Germline lookup yields CDR1 LGHNA and CDR2 YNFKEQ. There are 16 residues in the CDR3. CDR3 in DNA: TGTGCCAGCAGCCAACCACGGACAGGGGACTCCTACGAGCAGTACTTC. Translation: CASSQPRTGDSYEQYF.

This clonotype was seen many times. V and J are TRBV5-6 and TRBJ2-7; D ambiguous. The V end lost 0 bases, the J end lost 0 bases, and 7 bases lay between the germline ends. CDR1 is SGHDT and CDR2 is YYEEEE in the germline V gene. The CDR3 has 14 amino acids. The CDR3 region is CASSLGLVSYEQYF. The CDR3 DNA follows: TGTGCCAGCAGCTTGGGACTCGTCTCCTACGAGCAGTACTTC. The full variable domain, in which reference TRBV5-6 and TRBJ2-7 provide the parts outside the CDR3, is DAGVTQSPTHLIKTRGQQVTLRCSPKSGHDTVSWYQQALGQGPQFIFQYYEEEERQRGNFPDRFSGHQFPNYSSELNVNALLLGDSALYLCASSLGLVSYEQYFGPGTRLTVT.

This clonotype was counted ten times or more. The chain employs TRBV5-1 and TRBJ1-6; TRBD1 aligns across 7 bases. V lost 4 bases to trimming and J lost 6 bases; unmatched junction nucleotides: 4. Germline lookup yields CDR1 SGHRS and CDR2 YFSETQ. The CDR3 length is 14 residues. CDR3 nucleotides: TGCGCCAGCAGCATCTCAGGGGGTAATTCACCCCTCCACTTT. It codes for CASSISGGNSPLHF.

This chain links TRBV2 with TRBJ1-1; unclear D gene. Germline V gene sequence: CDR1 SNHLY, CDR2 FYNNEI. Trimming shortened V by 9 bases and J by 0 bases, and 5 bases separated the two germline ends. The CDR3 spans 11 residues. The CDR3 DNA is TGTGCCAGGATGATGAACACTGAAGCTTTCTTT. It yields the protein CARMMNTEAFF.

This clonotype has ten or more counts. This sequence joins TRBV4-2 and TRBJ2-1, with TRBD2 matching 10 bases. V lost 4 bases and J lost 7; bases outside the gene matches: 7. Germline V gene data show CDR1 as LGHNA and CDR2 as YNFKEQ. This CDR3 has 15 amino acids. This CDR3 is CASSPVSGGWNEQFF. The CDR3 DNA reads TGTGCCAGCAGCCCCGTTAGCGGGGGGTGGAATGAGCAGTTCTTC.